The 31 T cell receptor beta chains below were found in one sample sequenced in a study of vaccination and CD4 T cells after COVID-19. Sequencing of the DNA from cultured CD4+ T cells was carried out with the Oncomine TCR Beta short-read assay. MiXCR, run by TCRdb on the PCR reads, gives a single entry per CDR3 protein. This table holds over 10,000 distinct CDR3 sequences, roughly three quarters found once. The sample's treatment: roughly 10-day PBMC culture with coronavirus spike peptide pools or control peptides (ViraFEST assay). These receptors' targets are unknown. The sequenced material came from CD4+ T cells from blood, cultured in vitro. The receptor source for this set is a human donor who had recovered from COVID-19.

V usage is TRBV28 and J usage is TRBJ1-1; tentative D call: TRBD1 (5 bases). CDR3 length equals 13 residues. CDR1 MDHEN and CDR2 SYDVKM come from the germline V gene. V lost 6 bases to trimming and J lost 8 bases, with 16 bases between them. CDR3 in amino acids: CASSRFQGAEAFF. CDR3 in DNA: TGTGCCAGCAGCCGCTTCCAGGGCGCCGAAGCTTTCTTT.

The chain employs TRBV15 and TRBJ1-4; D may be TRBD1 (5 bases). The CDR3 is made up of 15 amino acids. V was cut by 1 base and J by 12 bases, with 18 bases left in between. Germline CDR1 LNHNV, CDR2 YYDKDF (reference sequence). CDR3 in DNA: TGTGCCACCAGCAGAGCTTCCAGGGCCTCGACTGAACTGTTTTTT. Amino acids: CATSRASRASTELFF.

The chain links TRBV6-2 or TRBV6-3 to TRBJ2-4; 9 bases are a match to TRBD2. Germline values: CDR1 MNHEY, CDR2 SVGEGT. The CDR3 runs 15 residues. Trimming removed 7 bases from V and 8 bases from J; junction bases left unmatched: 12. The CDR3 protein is CASKSSQREVHIQYF. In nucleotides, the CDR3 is TGTGCCAGCAAGTCTAGCCAGCGGGAGGTTCACATTCAGTACTTC.

The CDR3 region is CASSQGDQPQHF. CDR3 sequence (DNA): TGTGCCAGCAGCCAGGGGGATCAGCCCCAGCATTTT. V and J are TRBV4-2 and TRBJ1-5; weak D call: TRBD1 (5 bases). The CDR3 has 12 residues. V was trimmed by 3 bases and J by 5 bases, leaving 5 bases between them. Germline CDR1 and CDR2: LGHNA and YNFKEQ.

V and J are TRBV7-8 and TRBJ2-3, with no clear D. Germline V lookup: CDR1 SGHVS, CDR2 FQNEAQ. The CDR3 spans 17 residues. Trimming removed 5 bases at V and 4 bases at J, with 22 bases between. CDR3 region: CASSRARATNYPDTQYF. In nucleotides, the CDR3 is TGTGCCAGCAGCCGTGCAAGGGCTACCAACTACCCAGATACGCAGTATTTT.

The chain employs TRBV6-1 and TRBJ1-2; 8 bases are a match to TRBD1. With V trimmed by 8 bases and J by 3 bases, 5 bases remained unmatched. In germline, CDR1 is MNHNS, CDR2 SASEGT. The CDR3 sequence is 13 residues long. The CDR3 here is CASDLQGDYGYTF. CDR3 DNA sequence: TGTGCCAGCGACCTACAGGGGGACTATGGCTACACCTTC.

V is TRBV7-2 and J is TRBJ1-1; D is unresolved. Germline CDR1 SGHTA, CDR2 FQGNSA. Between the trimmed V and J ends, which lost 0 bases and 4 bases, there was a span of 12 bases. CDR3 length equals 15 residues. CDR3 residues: CASSLAREGRTEAFF. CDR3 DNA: TGTGCCAGCAGCTTAGCGCGGGAGGGCCGCACTGAAGCTTTCTTT.

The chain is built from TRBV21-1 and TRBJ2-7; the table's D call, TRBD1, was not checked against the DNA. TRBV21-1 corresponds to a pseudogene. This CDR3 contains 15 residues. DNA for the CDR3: TGTGCCAGCAGCAAAAAGCACAGGGTTACCTACGAGCAGTACTTC. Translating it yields CASSKKHRVTYEQYF.

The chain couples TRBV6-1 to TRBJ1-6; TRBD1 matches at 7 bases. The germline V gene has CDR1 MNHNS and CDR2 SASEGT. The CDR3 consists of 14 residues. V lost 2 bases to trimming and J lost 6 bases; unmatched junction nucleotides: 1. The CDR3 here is CASSEQGGNSPLHF. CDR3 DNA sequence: TGTGCCAGCAGTGAACAGGGGGGTAATTCACCCCTCCACTTT.

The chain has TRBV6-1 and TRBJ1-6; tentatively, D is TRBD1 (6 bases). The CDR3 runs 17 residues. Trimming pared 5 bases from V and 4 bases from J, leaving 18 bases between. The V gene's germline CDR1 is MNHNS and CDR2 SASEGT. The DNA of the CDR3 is TGTGCCAGCAGTCGGTCCCACCGGACAGATTATAATTCACCCCTCCACTTT. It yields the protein CASSRSHRTDYNSPLHF.

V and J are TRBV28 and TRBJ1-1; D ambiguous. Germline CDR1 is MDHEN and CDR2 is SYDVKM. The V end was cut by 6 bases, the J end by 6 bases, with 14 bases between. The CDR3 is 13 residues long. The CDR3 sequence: CASRETMLSEAFF. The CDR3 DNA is TGTGCCAGCAGAGAAACTATGTTATCTGAAGCTTTCTTT.

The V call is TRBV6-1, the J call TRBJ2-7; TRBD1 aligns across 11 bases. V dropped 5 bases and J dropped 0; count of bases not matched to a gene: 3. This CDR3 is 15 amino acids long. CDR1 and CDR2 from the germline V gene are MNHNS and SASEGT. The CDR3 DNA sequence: TGTGCCAGCAGTCAGGGGACAGGGGGCTCCTACGAGCAGTACTTC. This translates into CASSQGTGGSYEQYF.

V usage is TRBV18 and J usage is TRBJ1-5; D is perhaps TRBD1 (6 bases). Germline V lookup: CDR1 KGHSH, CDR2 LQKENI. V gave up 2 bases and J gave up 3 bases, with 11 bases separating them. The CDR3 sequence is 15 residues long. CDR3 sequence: CASSPSTGVNQPQHF. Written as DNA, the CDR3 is TGTGCCAGCTCACCATCGACAGGAGTCAATCAGCCCCAGCATTTT.

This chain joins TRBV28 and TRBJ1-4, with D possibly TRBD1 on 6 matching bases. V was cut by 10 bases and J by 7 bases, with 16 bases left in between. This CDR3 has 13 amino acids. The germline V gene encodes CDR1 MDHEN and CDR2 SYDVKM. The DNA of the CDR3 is TGTGCCACCATGTCTGGGGGCTTTGAAAAACTGTTTTTT. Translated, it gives CATMSGGFEKLFF.

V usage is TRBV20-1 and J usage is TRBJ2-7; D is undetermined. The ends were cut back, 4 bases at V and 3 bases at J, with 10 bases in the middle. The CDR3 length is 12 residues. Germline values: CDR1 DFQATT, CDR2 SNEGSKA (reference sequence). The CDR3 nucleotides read TGCAGTGCTAACCTTAACTACTACGAGCAGTACTTC. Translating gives CSANLNYYEQYF.

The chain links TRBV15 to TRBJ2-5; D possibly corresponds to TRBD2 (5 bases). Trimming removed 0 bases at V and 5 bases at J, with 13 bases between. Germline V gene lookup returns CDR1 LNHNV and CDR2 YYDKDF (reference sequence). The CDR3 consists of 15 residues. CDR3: CATSRDSSAVETQYF. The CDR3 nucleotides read TGTGCCACCAGCAGAGATTCTTCAGCGGTGGAGACCCAGTACTTC.

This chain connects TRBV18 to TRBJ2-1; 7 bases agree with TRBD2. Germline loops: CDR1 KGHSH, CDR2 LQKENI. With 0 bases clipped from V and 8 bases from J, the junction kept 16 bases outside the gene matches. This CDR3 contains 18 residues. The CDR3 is CASSPPGRGRILPHEQFF. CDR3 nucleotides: TGTGCCAGCTCACCACCGGGCCGCGGGAGAATTCTACCCCATGAGCAGTTCTTC.

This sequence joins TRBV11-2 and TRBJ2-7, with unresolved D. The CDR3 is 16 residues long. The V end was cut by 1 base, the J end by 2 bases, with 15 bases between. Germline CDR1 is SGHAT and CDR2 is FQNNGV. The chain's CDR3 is CASSLVGGIGTYEQYF. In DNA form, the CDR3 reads TGTGCCAGCAGCTTAGTAGGTGGGATAGGGACCTACGAGCAGTACTTC.

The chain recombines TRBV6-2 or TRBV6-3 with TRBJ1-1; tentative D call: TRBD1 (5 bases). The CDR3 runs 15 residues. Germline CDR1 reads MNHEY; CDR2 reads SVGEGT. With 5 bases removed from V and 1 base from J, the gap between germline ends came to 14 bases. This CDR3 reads CASSPPGATNTEAFF. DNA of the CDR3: TGTGCCAGCAGTCCCCCCGGGGCCACGAACACTGAAGCTTTCTTT.

The CDR3 region is CASSPGQSSLWYTF. In DNA, the CDR3 is TGTGCCAGCAGTCCGGGACAGTCATCCCTTTGGTACACCTTC. The chain carries TRBV6-4 and TRBJ1-2; 7 nucleotides align to TRBD1. CDR1 is MRHNA, CDR2 SNTAGT, per germline. V trimming: 5 bases; J trimming: 11 bases; junction bases outside the gene matches: 14. The CDR3 length is 14 residues.

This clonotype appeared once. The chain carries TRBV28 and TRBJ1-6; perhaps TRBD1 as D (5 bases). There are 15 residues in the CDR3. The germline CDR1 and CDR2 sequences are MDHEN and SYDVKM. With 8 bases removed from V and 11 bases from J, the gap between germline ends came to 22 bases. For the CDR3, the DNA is TGTGCCAGCTTTGATGGGGCAGGGAGGGGTCCACCCCTCCACTTT. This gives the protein CASFDGAGRGPPLHF.

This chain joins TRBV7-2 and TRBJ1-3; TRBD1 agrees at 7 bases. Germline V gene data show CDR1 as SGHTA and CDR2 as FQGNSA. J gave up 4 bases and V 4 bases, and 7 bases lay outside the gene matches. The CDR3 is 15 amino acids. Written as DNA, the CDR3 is TGTGCCAGCAGCTGGTCAACAGGGGTAGGAAACACCATATATTTT. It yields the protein CASSWSTGVGNTIYF.

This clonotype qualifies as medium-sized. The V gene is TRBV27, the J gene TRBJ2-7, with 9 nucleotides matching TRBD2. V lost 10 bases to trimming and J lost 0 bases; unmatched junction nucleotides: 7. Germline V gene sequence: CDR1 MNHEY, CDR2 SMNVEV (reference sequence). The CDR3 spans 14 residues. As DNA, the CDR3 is TGTGCCACTCGAAGCGGGAGGCTCTCCTACGAGCAGTACTTC. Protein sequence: CATRSGRLSYEQYF.

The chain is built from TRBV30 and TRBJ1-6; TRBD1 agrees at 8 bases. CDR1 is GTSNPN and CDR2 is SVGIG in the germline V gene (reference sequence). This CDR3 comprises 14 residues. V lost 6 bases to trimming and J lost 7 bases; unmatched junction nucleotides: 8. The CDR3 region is CACDRQGTNSPLHF. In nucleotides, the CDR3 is TGTGCCTGCGATCGACAGGGGACCAATTCACCCCTCCACTTT.

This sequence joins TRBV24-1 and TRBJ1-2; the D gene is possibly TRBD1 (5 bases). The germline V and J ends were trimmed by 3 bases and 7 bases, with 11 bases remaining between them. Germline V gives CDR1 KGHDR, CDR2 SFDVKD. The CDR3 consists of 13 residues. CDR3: CATSDPRAGGYTF. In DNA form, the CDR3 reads TGTGCCACCAGTGATCCCAGGGCGGGTGGCTACACCTTC.

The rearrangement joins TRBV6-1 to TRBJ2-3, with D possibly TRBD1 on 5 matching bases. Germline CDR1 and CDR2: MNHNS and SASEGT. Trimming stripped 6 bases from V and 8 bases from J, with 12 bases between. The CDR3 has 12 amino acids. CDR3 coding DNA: TGTGCCAGCAGAAAGGACACGGGTACGCAGTATTTT. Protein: CASRKDTGTQYF.

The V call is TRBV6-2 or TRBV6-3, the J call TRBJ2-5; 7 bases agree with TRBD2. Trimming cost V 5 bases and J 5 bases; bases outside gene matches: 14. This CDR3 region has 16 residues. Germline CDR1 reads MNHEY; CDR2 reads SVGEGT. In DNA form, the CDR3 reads TGTGCCAGCAGTACCGTCTCGGGGAGGGGAGATGAGACCCAGTACTTC. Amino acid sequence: CASSTVSGRGDETQYF.

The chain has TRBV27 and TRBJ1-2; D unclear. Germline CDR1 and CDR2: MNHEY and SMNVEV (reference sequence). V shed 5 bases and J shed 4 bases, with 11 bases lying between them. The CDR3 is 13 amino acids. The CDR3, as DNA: TGTGCCAGCAGTCAACAGTTTTCCTATGGCTACACCTTC. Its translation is CASSQQFSYGYTF.

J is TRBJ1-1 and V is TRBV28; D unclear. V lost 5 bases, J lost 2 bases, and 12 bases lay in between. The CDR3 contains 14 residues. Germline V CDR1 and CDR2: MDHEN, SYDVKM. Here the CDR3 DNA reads TGTGCCAGCAGTCTAACATGGGGTAACACTGAAGCTTTCTTT. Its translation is CASSLTWGNTEAFF.

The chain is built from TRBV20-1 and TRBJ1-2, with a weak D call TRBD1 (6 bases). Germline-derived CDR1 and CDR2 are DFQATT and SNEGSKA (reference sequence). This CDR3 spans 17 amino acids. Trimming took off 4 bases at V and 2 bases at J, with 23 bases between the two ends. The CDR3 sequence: CSAIGIRARDTNYGYTF. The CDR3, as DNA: TGCAGTGCTATTGGGATCAGAGCGAGGGACACAAACTATGGCTACACCTTC.

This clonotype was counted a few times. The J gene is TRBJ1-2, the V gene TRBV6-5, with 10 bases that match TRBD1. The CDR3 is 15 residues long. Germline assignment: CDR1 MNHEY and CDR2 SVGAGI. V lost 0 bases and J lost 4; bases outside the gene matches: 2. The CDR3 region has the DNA TGTGCCAGCAGTTACTCGAGGGACAGGGGCTATGGCTACACCTTC. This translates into CASSYSRDRGYGYTF.